This TCR beta chain came from a study of cytomegalovirus exposure and HLA in healthy donors. Findings and caveats of the study: In vitro confirmation showed three CMV-associated chains to be CMV antigen specific.

Primers for the PCR totalled 60 Vbeta and 13 Jbeta. Measured with immunoSEQ multiplex PCR; TCRdb has only the in-frame clones, and not every one. This sample has fewer than 150,000 clones, with about four fifths found just once. To note about this clone: Its antigen is still unknown.

The CDR3 has 15 amino acids. Germline loops: CDR1 MGHRA, CDR2 YSYEKL. V lost 2 bases and J lost 4, with 14 bases in between. V and J are TRBV4-1 and TRBJ1-2; D unclear. Sequences were obtained from PBMCs. The source of this sequence is a middle-aged man in good health and CMV-seropositive. The CDR3 sequence: CASSQSSGILYGYTF. DNA of the CDR3: TGCGCCAGCAGCCAATCGTCGGGGATTCTCTATGGCTACACCTTC.